The rows below give T cell receptor beta chains drawn from one sample of a study of blood T cell repertoires in COVID-19. This table comes from immunoSEQ multiplex PCR, and its TCRdb copy is limited to in-frame clones, with some not included. This table holds 53,000 or so clones, about 88% found once. Sequencing was carried out using peripheral blood. Receptors were obtained from a man between 65 and 80 years old with active COVID-19. Each CDR3 is given with its conserved first and last residue. The order of the fields is clone size, V gene, D gene, J gene, CDR3 protein, CDR3 DNA. A D gene is named only where the DNA matches it firmly. Not every row has a clone size; where given, it reads once, few, many or a size class.

once	TRBV4-3	NA	TRBJ2-7	CASSQGAFSYEQYF	TGCGCCAGCAGCCAAGGAGCGTTCTCCTACGAGCAGTACTTC
NA	TRBV4-1	NA	TRBJ1-1	CASSQQQGMETEAFF	TGCGCCAGCAGCCAGCAACAGGGTATGGAGACTGAAGCTTTCTTT
NA	TRBV3-1/TRBV3-2	TRBD2	TRBJ2-7	CASSPTPDRLLAGWSPGGEQYF	TGTGCCAGCAGCCCGACTCCAGACAGGCTCCTAGCGGGATGGAGCCCGGGCGGCGAGCAGTACTTC
few	TRBV9	TRBD2	TRBJ2-3	CASSVFSGSMTDTQYF	TGTGCCAGCAGCGTGTTTAGCGGGAGTATGACAGATACGCAGTATTTT
NA	TRBV6-2/TRBV6-3	NA	TRBJ1-1	CASSYAPGTEAFF	TGTGCCAGCAGTTACGCACCGGGGACTGAAGCTTTCTTT
NA	TRBV11-3	NA	TRBJ2-3	CASGTGDTQYF	TGTGCCAGCGGGACTGGGGATACGCAGTATTTT
NA	TRBV9	TRBD2	TRBJ2-5	CASSARGLGALQETQYF	TGTGCCAGCAGCGCCAGGGGACTAGGGGCCCTCCAAGAGACCCAGTACTTC
NA	TRBV7-2	TRBD2	TRBJ2-1	CASSLGSIAGEQFF	TGTGCCAGCAGCTTAGGTTCCATAGCGGGTGAGCAGTTCTTC
NA	TRBV11-3	TRBD1	TRBJ2-2	CASGSGTGVAGELFF	TGTGCCAGCGGTTCAGGGACAGGGGTAGCCGGGGAGCTGTTTTTT
NA	TRBV6-2/TRBV6-3	NA	TRBJ2-3	CASSYFGRGTDTQYF	TGTGCCAGCAGTTACTTTGGCAGGGGAACAGATACGCAGTATTTT
few	TRBV2	NA	TRBJ2-5	CASSETLAKETQYF	TGTGCCAGCAGTGAAACCCTAGCGAAGGAGACCCAGTACTTC
NA	TRBV20-1	NA	TRBJ2-5	CSASQKAETQYF	TGCAGTGCTAGTCAAAAAGCGGAGACCCAGTACTTC
NA	TRBV7-6	NA	TRBJ1-4	CASSLERNEGEEKLFF	TGTGCCAGCAGCTTAGAACGAAACGAGGGGGAGGAAAAACTGTTTTTT
NA	TRBV11-2	TRBD1	TRBJ2-7	CASSFLQGTEQYF	TGTGCCAGCAGCTTCCTACAGGGGACCGAGCAGTACTTC
NA	TRBV7-2	TRBD2	TRBJ2-6	CASSGLAGKGGANVLTF	TGTGCCAGCAGCGGACTAGCGGGAAAGGGTGGGGCCAACGTCCTGACTTTC
NA	TRBV6-2/TRBV6-3	NA	TRBJ2-5	CASSYSSGVGTQYF	TGTGCCAGCAGTTACTCGTCCGGGGTTGGGACCCAGTACTTC
NA	TRBV2	TRBD1	TRBJ2-7	CASSVQGALYEQYF	TGTGCCAGCAGTGTACAGGGGGCGCTGTACGAGCAGTACTTC
NA	TRBV18	NA	TRBJ1-2	CASSPPSGSGGYTF	TGTGCCAGCTCACCACCATCAGGGTCTGGTGGCTACACCTTC
NA	TRBV5-1	TRBD1	TRBJ2-2	CASSWGQGNTGELFF	TGCGCCAGCAGCTGGGGACAGGGGAACACCGGGGAGCTGTTTTTT
NA	TRBV28	TRBD1	TRBJ1-2	CASSLYLGQGYYGYTF	TGTGCCAGCAGTTTATACTTAGGACAGGGGTACTATGGCTACACCTTC
NA	TRBV3-1/TRBV3-2	NA	TRBJ2-2	CASSYTGASTGELFF	TGTGCCAGCAGCTATACTGGGGCTTCCACCGGGGAGCTGTTTTTT
NA	TRBV2	TRBD2	TRBJ2-5	CASRASGTQETQYF	TGTGCCAGCCGAGCTAGCGGGACCCAAGAGACCCAGTACTTC
once	TRBV9	TRBD1	TRBJ1-1	CASRKGQGSAEAFF	TGTGCCAGCAGAAAGGGACAGGGGTCCGCTGAAGCTTTCTTT
NA	TRBV5-4	NA	TRBJ1-2	CASSGSYGYTF	TGTGCCAGCAGCGGGAGCTATGGCTACACCTTC
NA	TRBV9	NA	TRBJ2-2	CASSAGILNTGELFF	TGTGCCAGCAGCGCCGGGATTTTGAACACCGGGGAGCTGTTTTTT
NA	TRBV12-5	NA	TRBJ2-7	CASGLVSVGGEQYF	TGTGCTAGTGGTTTGGTGAGTGTAGGGGGCGAGCAGTACTTC
NA	TRBV21-1	NA	TRBJ2-2	CASSKDSVLGQGLGELFF	TGTGCCAGCAGCAAAGATTCCGTTTTAGGGCAGGGGCTGGGGGAGCTGTTTTTT
NA	TRBV4-3	NA	TRBJ2-7	CASSQIAGTPYEQYF	TGCGCCAGCAGCCAAATCGCCGGGACACCCTACGAGCAGTACTTC
NA	TRBV4-3	NA	TRBJ2-5	CASSQEFQGLGTQYF	TGCGCCAGCAGCCAAGAGTTTCAGGGGCTAGGGACCCAGTACTTC
NA	TRBV3-1/TRBV3-2	TRBD1	TRBJ2-7	CASSPGAGGVGEQYF	TGTGCCAGCAGCCCCGGGGCAGGGGGAGTGGGCGAGCAGTACTTC
NA	TRBV2	TRBD1	TRBJ2-5	CASREQGASRETQYF	TGTGCCAGCAGGGAACAGGGGGCGAGTCGAGAGACCCAGTACTTC
NA	TRBV9	NA	TRBJ2-7	CASSVDGLGSGEQYF	TGTGCCAGCAGCGTAGATGGACTGGGTAGTGGTGAGCAGTACTTC
NA	TRBV2	NA	TRBJ2-5	CASSGGRETQYF	TGTGCCAGCAGTGGGGGGAGGGAGACCCAGTACTTC
NA	TRBV5-1	NA	TRBJ1-6	CASSQGISYNSPLHF	TGCGCCAGCAGCCAGGGTATCTCCTATAATTCACCCCTCCACTTT
NA	TRBV11-3	TRBD2	TRBJ2-2	CASSEPGTSGTGELFF	TGTGCCAGCAGCGAGCCCGGGACTAGCGGCACCGGGGAGCTGTTTTTT
NA	TRBV5-1	TRBD1	TRBJ1-1	CASSSGQGKDTEAFF	TGCGCCAGCAGCTCCGGACAGGGTAAGGACACTGAAGCTTTCTTT
NA	TRBV6-5	NA	TRBJ1-6	CASSYTGGGYNSPLHF	TGTGCCAGCAGTTACACTGGGGGGGGGTATAATTCACCCCTCCACTTT
NA	TRBV18	TRBD1	TRBJ1-2	CASSPGQGGYTF	TGTGCCAGCTCACCCGGACAGGGGGGCTACACCTTC
NA	TRBV28	NA	TRBJ1-2	CASSGDGVYGYTF	TGTGCCAGCAGTGGTGACGGAGTCTATGGCTACACCTTC
once	TRBV7-2	NA	TRBJ2-3	CASSLARVTDTQYF	TGTGCCAGCAGCTTAGCACGGGTCACAGATACGCAGTATTTT
NA	TRBV7-9	TRBD2	TRBJ2-2	CASSSYAGGTGELFF	TGTGCCAGCAGCTCCTATGCGGGGGGCACCGGGGAGCTGTTTTTT
NA	TRBV30	TRBD1	TRBJ1-1	CASKDRRDTEAFF	TGTGCCTCGAAGGACAGGAGAGACACTGAAGCTTTCTTT
few	TRBV10-3	NA	TRBJ2-2	CAISGGYPEGELFF	TGTGCCATCAGTGGCGGCTACCCGGAGGGGGAGCTGTTTTTT
NA	TRBV30	TRBD1	TRBJ2-4	CAWSAPKKDRGTKNIQYF	TGTGCCTGGAGTGCACCCAAGAAGGACAGGGGAACCAAAAACATTCAGTACTTC
NA	TRBV29-1	NA	TRBJ2-3	CSVESAGRSTDTQYF	TGCAGCGTTGAGTCGGCGGGTAGAAGCACAGATACGCAGTATTTT
once	TRBV5-1	TRBD2	TRBJ2-2	CASSGTSGYTGELFF	TGCGCCAGCAGCGGGACTAGCGGTTACACCGGGGAGCTGTTTTTT
NA	TRBV27	TRBD1	TRBJ1-2	CASSTRDSLLSGYTF	TGTGCCAGCAGTACCCGGGACAGCCTGCTATCCGGCTACACCTTC
few	TRBV30	NA	TRBJ2-7	CAWSSRYEQYF	TGTGCCTGGAGTTCCCGCTACGAGCAGTACTTC
NA	TRBV2	TRBD1	TRBJ2-5	CASRFTGGAYQETQYF	TGTGCCAGCAGATTCACAGGGGGCGCTTACCAAGAGACCCAGTACTTC
NA	TRBV10-3	NA	TRBJ1-2	CAISESDSYGYTF	TGTGCCATCAGTGAGTCAGACTCCTATGGCTACACCTTC
NA	TRBV1	NA	TRBJ2-2	CTSSQGTGHGELFF	TGCACCAGCAGCCAAGGGACGGGACACGGGGAGCTGTTTTTT
NA	TRBV4-1	TRBD1	TRBJ1-3	CASSQVPPGGGNTIYF	TGCGCCAGCAGCCAAGTACCCCCAGGGGGTGGAAACACCATATATTTT
NA	TRBV7-7	TRBD2	TRBJ2-3	CASSLGGGRGDTQYF	TGTGCCAGCAGCTTAGGGGGCGGGAGGGGAGATACGCAGTATTTT
NA	TRBV5-1	NA	TRBJ2-3	CASSLGNEDTDTQYF	TGCGCCAGCAGCTTGGGGAATGAGGACACAGATACGCAGTATTTT
NA	TRBV7-2	NA	TRBJ2-7	CASSLTRETYEQYF	TGTGCCAGCAGCTTAACACGGGAGACCTACGAGCAGTACTTC
NA	TRBV6-6	TRBD1	TRBJ2-7	CASSPRTGTYEQYF	TGTGCCAGCAGTCCCCGGACAGGTACCTACGAGCAGTACTTC
NA	TRBV5-1	TRBD1	TRBJ2-1	CATRGQGANNEQFF	TGCGCCACTAGAGGACAGGGGGCAAACAATGAGCAGTTCTTC
once	TRBV6-5	TRBD1	TRBJ2-5	CASRTMGQPQETQYF	TGTGCCAGCAGAACGATGGGACAGCCCCAAGAGACCCAGTACTTC
once	TRBV6-5	TRBD2	TRBJ2-7	CASSYREGPYEQYF	TGTGCCAGCAGTTACCGGGAGGGCCCCTACGAGCAGTACTTC